This T cell receptor (beta chain) was captured in a study of T cell responses to AZD1222 COVID-19 vaccine. Some clones are missing from TCRdb's copy, which holds only in-frame ones; the method was immunoSEQ multiplex PCR. The repertoire holds about 150,000 clones, with approximately 90% as singletons. This clonotype originated in an adult in good health. The material was peripheral blood, obtained on day 0 of AZD1222 vaccination.

CDR3: CASSLSQGSPNSPLHF. The CDR3 nucleotides read TGTGCCAGCAGTTTATCGCAGGGATCCCCTAATTCACCCCTCCACTTT. The chain couples TRBV27 to TRBJ1-6; D perhaps matches TRBD1 (5 bases). V lost 0 bases and J 6 bases, leaving 12 bases between the germline ends. Germline-derived CDR1 and CDR2 are MNHEY and SMNVEV (reference sequence). This CDR3 spans 16 amino acids.